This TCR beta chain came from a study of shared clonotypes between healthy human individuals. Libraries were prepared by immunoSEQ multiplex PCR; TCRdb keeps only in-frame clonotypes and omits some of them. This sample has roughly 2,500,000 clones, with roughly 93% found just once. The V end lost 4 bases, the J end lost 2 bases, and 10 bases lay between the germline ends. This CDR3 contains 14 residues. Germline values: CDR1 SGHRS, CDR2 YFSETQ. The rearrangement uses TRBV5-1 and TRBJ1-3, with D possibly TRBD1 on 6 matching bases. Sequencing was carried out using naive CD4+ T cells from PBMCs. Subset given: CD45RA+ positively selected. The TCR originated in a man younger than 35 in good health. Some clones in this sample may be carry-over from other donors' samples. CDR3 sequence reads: CASSQGQPGNTIYF. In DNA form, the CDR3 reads TGCGCCAGCAGCCAAGGACAGCCTGGAAACACCATATATTTT.